The following is a TCR beta chain sequence with its context. What it binds is not known. This entry is derived from a study of cytomegalovirus exposure and HLA in healthy donors. Study-wide results and limits: Roughly even sequencing depth across donors was the assumption behind the presence/absence analyses. Researchers catalogued over 150 TCR beta chains as cytomegalovirus-associated. A later analysis showed HLA-associated TCR beta chains outstripping equally common others in clonal expansion. Most TCR sequences were seen very rarely across donors, but some public TCRs occurred in many.

The primer mix had 60 Vbeta and 13 Jbeta primers. Measured with immunoSEQ multiplex PCR; TCRdb has only the in-frame clones, and not every one. In the table there are about 140,000 clones, roughly 73% of which are singletons. The CDR3 totals 16 residues. V shed 4 bases, J shed 5 bases, and the junction held 7 bases outside the gene matches. Germline CDR1 SGHTA, CDR2 FQGTGA. This chain joins TRBV7-3 and TRBJ2-2; 10 bases are a match to TRBD1. This TCR derives from a man aged 40-49 years in good health and CMV-seronegative. Sequenced input: PBMCs. CDR3 DNA: TGTGCCAGCAGCTCCCGACAGGGGGCGGGGACCGGGGAGCTGTTTTTT. It yields the protein CASSSRQGAGTGELFF.